These T cell receptor beta chains were read from a single sample in a study of cytomegalovirus exposure and HLA in healthy donors. Method: immunoSEQ multiplex PCR; TCRdb's copy keeps in-frame clones and lacks some. This sample has 97,000 or so clones; about 81% occur once, and the top ten carry about 1.5%. The sample was PBMCs. The receptor set was obtained from a man in his forties in good health and CMV-seronegative. Each CDR3 is given with its conserved first and last residue. The D gene is left open where the match is weak. Rows may omit the clone size; those that give it use once, few, many or a size class.

j_gene	len	abundance	v_gene	d_gene	CDR3nt	CDR3aa
TRBJ1-2	12	NA	TRBV6-1	NA	TGTGCCAGCAGCTTAGAGAGGTATGGCTACACCTTC	CASSLERYGYTF
TRBJ1-5	14	NA	TRBV7-2	NA	TGTGCCAGCAGCTTAGTCGAGGGCAATCAGCCCCAGCATTTT	CASSLVEGNQPQHF
TRBJ2-7	11	NA	TRBV6-1	NA	TGTGCCAGCAGTACAGTCTACGAGCAGTACTTC	CASSTVYEQYF
TRBJ2-7	15	once	TRBV7-6	NA	TGTGCCAGCAGCTCCCGGGGTCCCGGGATCTACGAGCAGTACTTC	CASSSRGPGIYEQYF
TRBJ2-1	15	NA	TRBV28	TRBD1	TGTGCCAGCAGTTCCGCAGGGGGCTGGTACAATGAGCAGTTCTTC	CASSSAGGWYNEQFF
TRBJ1-6	15	NA	TRBV5-4	NA	TGTGCCAGCAGCTTGGAGCAGACAAATAATTCACCCCTCCACTTT	CASSLEQTNNSPLHF
TRBJ2-5	14	once	TRBV4-2	TRBD2	TGTGCCAGCGGACTAGCGGGGGGACAAGAGACCCAGTACTTC	CASGLAGGQETQYF
TRBJ1-2	13	NA	TRBV13	TRBD1	TGTGCCAGCGGGTCCCGGGACAGGGCCGGCTACACCTTC	CASGSRDRAGYTF
TRBJ2-3	12	NA	TRBV7-9	TRBD1	TGTGCCAGCAGCCTGCCCCAGGACAGGGGCGCTTTT	CASSLPQDRGAF
TRBJ1-5	13	NA	TRBV5-1	NA	TGCGCCAGCAGCTTGGGTCCTGATCAGCCCCAGCATTTT	CASSLGPDQPQHF
TRBJ1-5	13	few	TRBV6-1	NA	TGTGCCAGCAACTCCTGGTCCAATCAGCCCCAGCATTTT	CASNSWSNQPQHF
TRBJ2-2	17	NA	TRBV12-5	NA	TGTGCTAGTGGTCTGGATGAGACGGGGGGCCTCACCGGGGAGCTGTTTTTT	CASGLDETGGLTGELFF
TRBJ2-7	14	NA	TRBV7-9	TRBD1	TGTGCCAGCTCGATTCCGGGACAGCCCTACGAGCAGTACTTC	CASSIPGQPYEQYF
TRBJ1-2	14	few	TRBV6-1	NA	TGTGCCAGCACCCCGGGACAAGCTAACTATGGCTACACCTTC	CASTPGQANYGYTF
TRBJ2-7	12	NA	TRBV7-9	NA	TGTGCCAGCAGCGGCCAAAAGTACGAGCAGTACTTC	CASSGQKYEQYF